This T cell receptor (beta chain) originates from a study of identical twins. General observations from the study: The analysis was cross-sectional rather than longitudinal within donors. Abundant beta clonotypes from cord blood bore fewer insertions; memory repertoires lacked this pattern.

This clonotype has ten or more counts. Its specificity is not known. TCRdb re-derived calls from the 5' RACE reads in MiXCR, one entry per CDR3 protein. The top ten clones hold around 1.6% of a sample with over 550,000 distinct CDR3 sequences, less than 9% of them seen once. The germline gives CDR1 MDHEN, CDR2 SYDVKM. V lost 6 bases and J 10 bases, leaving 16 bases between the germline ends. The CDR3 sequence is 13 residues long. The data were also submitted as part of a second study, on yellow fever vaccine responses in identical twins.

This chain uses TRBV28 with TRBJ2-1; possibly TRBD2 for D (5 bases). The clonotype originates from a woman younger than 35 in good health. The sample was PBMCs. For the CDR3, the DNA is TGTGCCAGCAGCCCACCCCCGGGGTACGAGCAGTTCTTC. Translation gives CASSPPPGYEQFF.